This is a list of T cell receptor beta chains from one sample in a study of blood T cell repertoires in COVID-19. Profiled with immunoSEQ multiplex PCR; TCRdb holds only in-frame clones, not every one. In the table there are about 180,000 clones, roughly 84% of which are singletons. The sample was peripheral blood. The receptor source for this set is a woman aged 40 to 55 with COVID-19, enrolled during active disease. Both conserved end residues are part of each CDR3.

v_call	j_call	cdr3_length	cdr3_aa
TRBV5-4	TRBJ1-1	15	CASSPGQGGNTEAFF
TRBV12-2	TRBJ1-5	20	CASRSRGRRVGLHSNQPQHF
TRBV27	TRBJ1-1	13	CASSFGRYTEAFF
TRBV9	TRBJ1-2	14	CASSGTGVNYGYTF
TRBV5-8	TRBJ1-1	15	CASSLADRERTEAFF
TRBV2	TRBJ2-1	13	CASSEREWNEQFF
TRBV5-1	TRBJ1-4	15	CASSLVGQGAEKLFF
TRBV9	TRBJ1-2	13	CASSVTDLYGYTF
TRBV10-1	TRBJ2-4	12	CASSERGDIQYF
TRBV5-4	TRBJ1-4	13	CASSFPGSEKLFF
TRBV28	TRBJ2-2	13	CASSHTGAGELFF
TRBV21-1	TRBJ1-1	15	CASRKIRQHNTEAFF
TRBV6-2/TRBV6-3	TRBJ2-1	18	CASSYMGHGRGSYNEQFF
TRBV27	TRBJ1-5	16	CASDSLGGNGHQPQHF
TRBV6-5	TRBJ2-7	14	CASSPTATGSEQYF
TRBV21-1	TRBJ1-1	18	CASSKASRDNLRNTEAFF
TRBV6-4	TRBJ2-3	13	CASSDRFGGTQYF